The sequence of this T cell receptor beta chain was determined in a study of OX40 agonist ivuxolimab in advanced cancers. At the level of the whole study: Ivuxolimab, which targeted the costimulatory receptor OX40 (CD134), was an agonistic, fully human IgG2 monoclonal antibody. In the dose-escalation cohort, approximately 82% of patients were male, and the mean age was roughly 56 years with a range of about 20 to 80. Three dose-escalation patients achieved partial responses, one with hepatocellular carcinoma and two with cutaneous melanoma. The purpose of peripheral TCRbeta sequencing was to test whether ivuxolimab changed TCR sequence diversity and led to clonal T-cell expansion. Among the approximately 50 dose-escalation patients, approximately 20 had hepatocellular carcinoma, 15 or so melanoma, 9 renal cell carcinoma and 9 head and neck cancer. Prior anti-PD-1, anti-PD-L1 or anti-CTLA-4 therapy was permitted, and approximately 42% of dose-escalation patients had received checkpoint inhibitors. The paper describes the monotherapy dose-escalation part (N of about 54 patients) of the phase I trial of ivuxolimab. Intravenous ivuxolimab was administered to patients every 2 weeks at six dose levels: 0.01, 0.1, 0.3, 1.5, 3 and 10 mg/kg. Study-wide findings and limitations: After ivuxolimab, more expanded clones were found on average in CD8+ T cells than in CD4+ T cells. Low levels of normalized T-cell clonal expansion were also shown by some nonresponding patients. Antigen specificity was not determined for the clonally expanded peripheral T cells. Partial responders in the 0.1-3.0 mg/kg groups had among the lowest normalized peripheral clonal expansion, especially among CD8+ T cells. At doses of 0.1 to 3.0 mg/kg, clonal expansion of both CD4+ and CD8+ T cells in blood was seen between baseline and week 6.

Genomic DNA was extracted from sorted cells for sequencing of the TCRbeta CDR3 region. The immunoSEQ Assay was used to sequence the TCRbeta CDR3 regions. Not all clones reach the TCRdb copy of this immuneACCESS table, which keeps in-frame sequences only. Checked studies attribute under half of the gap to unresolved V genes and leave the rest unexplained. This sample has fewer than 90,000 clones in its table, and roughly 86% of those were observed once. Of the sample, 0.7% to 0.9% falls within the top ten clones. Worth noting for this clone: Its recognized antigen is unknown. Base qualities are not recorded, but no much larger clone differs from it by a single base.

Patients with autoimmune disease history or receiving systemic immunosuppression were excluded from the trial. In every dose cohort, peripheral blood was drawn for TCR sequencing at baseline, cycle 4 day 1, and cycle 7 day 1. Samples came from an open-label, multicenter, first-in-human phase I dose-escalation trial of ivuxolimab. Adults with locally advanced or metastatic melanoma, renal cell carcinoma, hepatocellular carcinoma or head and neck squamous cell carcinoma were enrolled in the trial. CD4+ and CD8+ T cells were sorted separately from peripheral blood before TCR sequencing. The sequencing here drew on CD4+ or CD8+ T cells sorted from blood, taken in a trial of the OX40 agonist ivuxolimab. The TCR sequence derives from an adult with an advanced solid tumor such as melanoma, head and neck, liver or kidney cancer.

The CDR3 is CASSYSGLAGGVEQFF. In nucleotides, the sequence is TGTGCCAGCAGTTACTCGGGACTAGCGGGAGGAGTCGAGCAGTTCTTC. Recombination connected TRBV6-5 to TRBJ2-1; 15 central nucleotides agree with TRBD2. V trim: 0 bases; J trim: 10 bases; unmatched bases: 4. Inclusive of the bounding cysteine and phenylalanine, the CDR3 is 16 residues long. Only the CDR3 region is kept as DNA, spanning 48 bases read in frame from base 1. For CDR1 and CDR2, the germline V gene lists MNHEY and SVGAGI.